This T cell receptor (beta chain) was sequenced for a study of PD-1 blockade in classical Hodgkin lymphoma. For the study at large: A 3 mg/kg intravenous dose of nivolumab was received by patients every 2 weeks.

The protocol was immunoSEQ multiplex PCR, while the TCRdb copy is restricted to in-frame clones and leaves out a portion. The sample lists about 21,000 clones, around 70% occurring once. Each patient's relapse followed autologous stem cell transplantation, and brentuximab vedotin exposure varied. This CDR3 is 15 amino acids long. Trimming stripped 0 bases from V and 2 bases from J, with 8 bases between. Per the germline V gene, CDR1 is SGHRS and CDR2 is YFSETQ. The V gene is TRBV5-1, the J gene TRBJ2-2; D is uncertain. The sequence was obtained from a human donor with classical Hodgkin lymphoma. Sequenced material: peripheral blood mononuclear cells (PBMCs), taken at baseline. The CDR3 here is CASSLVTVNTGELFF. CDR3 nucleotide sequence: TGCGCCAGCAGCTTGGTCACCGTAAACACCGGGGAGCTGTTTTTT. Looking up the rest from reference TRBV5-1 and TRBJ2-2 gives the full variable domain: KAGVTQTPRYLIKTRGQQVTLSCSPISGHRSVSWYQQTPGQGLQFLFEYFSETQRNKGNFPGRFSGRQFSNSRSEMNVSTLELGDSALYLCASSLVTVNTGELFFGEGSRLTVL.